This TCR beta chain was profiled in a study of blood T cell repertoires in COVID-19. Measured with immunoSEQ multiplex PCR; TCRdb has only the in-frame clones, and not every one. In the table there are roughly 300,000 clones, 85% of which are singletons. Germline V gives CDR1 KGHDR, CDR2 SFDVKD. This CDR3 has 18 amino acids. V dropped 4 bases and J dropped 0; count of bases not matched to a gene: 10. The receptor comes from a woman aged 45 to 65 who had recovered from COVID-19. Source material: PBMCs or T cells enriched from blood (not recorded which). The J gene is TRBJ2-1, the V gene TRBV24-1, with 8 bases aligning to TRBD1. CDR3 loop: CATSDPTRTGSSYNEQFF. In DNA form, the CDR3 reads TGTGCCACCAGTGACCCTACCCGGACAGGGAGCTCCTACAATGAGCAGTTCTTC.